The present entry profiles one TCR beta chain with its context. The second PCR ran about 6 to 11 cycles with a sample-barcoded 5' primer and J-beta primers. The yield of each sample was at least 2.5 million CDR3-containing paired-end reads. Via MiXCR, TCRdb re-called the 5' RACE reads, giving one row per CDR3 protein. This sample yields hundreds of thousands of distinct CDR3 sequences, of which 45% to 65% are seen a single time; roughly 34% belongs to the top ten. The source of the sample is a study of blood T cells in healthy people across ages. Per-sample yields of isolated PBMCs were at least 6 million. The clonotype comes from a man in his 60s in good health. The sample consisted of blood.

CDR3 sequence: CASSPDSNTEAFF. DNA of the CDR3: TGTGCCAGCTCGCCGGACAGCAACACTGAAGCTTTCTTT. This rearrangement joins TRBV18 to TRBJ1-1; D is possibly TRBD1 (6 bases). Germline V gene data show CDR1 as KGHSH and CDR2 as LQKENI. There are 13 residues in the CDR3. The V gene lost 6 bases and the J gene lost 2 bases, with 10 bases spanning the gap.